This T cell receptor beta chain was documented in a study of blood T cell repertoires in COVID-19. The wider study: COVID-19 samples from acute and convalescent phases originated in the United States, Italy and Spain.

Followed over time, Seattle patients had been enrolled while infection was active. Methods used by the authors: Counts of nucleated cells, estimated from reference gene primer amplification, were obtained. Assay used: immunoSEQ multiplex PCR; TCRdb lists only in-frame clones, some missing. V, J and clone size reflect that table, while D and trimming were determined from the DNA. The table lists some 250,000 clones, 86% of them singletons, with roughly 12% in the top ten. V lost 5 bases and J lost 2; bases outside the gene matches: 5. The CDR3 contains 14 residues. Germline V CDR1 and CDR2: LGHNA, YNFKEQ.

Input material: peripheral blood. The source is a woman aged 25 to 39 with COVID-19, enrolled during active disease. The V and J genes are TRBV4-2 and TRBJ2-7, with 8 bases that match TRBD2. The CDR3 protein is CASSSRGGTYEQYF. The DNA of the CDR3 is TGTGCCAGCAGCTCCCGGGGGGGCACCTACGAGCAGTACTTC.